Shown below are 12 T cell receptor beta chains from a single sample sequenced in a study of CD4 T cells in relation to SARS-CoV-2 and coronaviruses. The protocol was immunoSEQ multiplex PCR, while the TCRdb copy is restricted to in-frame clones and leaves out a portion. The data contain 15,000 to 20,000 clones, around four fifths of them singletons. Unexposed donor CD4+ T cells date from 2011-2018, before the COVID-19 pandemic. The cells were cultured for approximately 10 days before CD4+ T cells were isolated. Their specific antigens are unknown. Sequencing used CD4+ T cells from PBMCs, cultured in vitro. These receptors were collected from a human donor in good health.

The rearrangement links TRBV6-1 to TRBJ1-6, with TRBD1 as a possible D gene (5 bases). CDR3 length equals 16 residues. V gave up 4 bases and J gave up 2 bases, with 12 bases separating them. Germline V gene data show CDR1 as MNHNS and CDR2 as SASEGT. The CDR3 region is CASSARGSAYNSPLHF. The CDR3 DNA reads TGTGCCAGCAGTGCCCGGGGCAGCGCCTATAATTCACCCCTCCACTTT.

CDR3 DNA: TGTGCCAGCAGCTTTCAGGGGGCCTACGGGGAGCTGTTTTTT. Its translation is CASSFQGAYGELFF. The rearrangement joins TRBV5-4 to TRBJ2-2; 8 nucleotides line up with TRBD1. After removal of 2 bases from V and 7 bases from J, the junction contained 4 bases not matched to a gene. The CDR3 runs 14 residues. From germline, CDR1 is SGHNT and CDR2 YYREEE (reference sequence).

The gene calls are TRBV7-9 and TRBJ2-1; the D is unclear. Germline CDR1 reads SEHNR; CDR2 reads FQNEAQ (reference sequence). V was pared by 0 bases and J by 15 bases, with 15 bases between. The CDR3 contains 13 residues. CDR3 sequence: CASSLAQVQRAFF. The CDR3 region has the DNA TGTGCCAGCAGCTTAGCGCAGGTCCAAAGGGCGTTCTTC. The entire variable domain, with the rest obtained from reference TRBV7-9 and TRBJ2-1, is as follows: DTGVSQNPRHKITKRGQNVTFRCDPISEHNRLYWYRQTLGQGPEFLTYFQNEAQLEKSRLLSDRFSAERPKGSFSTLEIQRTEQGDSAMYLCASSLAQVQRAFFGPGTRLTVL.

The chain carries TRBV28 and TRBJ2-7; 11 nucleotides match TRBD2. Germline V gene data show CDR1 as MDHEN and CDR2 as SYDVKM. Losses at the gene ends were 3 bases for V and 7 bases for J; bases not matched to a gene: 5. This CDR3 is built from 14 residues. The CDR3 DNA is TGTGCCAGCAGTTTGACTAGCGGGAATCAGGAGCAGTACTTC. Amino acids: CASSLTSGNQEQYF. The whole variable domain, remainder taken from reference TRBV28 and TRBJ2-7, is DVKVTQSSRYLVKRTGEKVFLECVQDMDHENMFWYRQDPGLGLRLIYFSYDVKMKEKGDIPEGYSVSREKKERFSLILESASTNQTSMYLCASSLTSGNQEQYFGPGTRLTVT.

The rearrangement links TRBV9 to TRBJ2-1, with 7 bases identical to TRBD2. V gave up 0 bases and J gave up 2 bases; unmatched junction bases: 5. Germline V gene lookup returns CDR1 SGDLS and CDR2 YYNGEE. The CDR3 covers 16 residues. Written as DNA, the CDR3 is TGTGCCAGCAGCGTAGGAGCTAGCGGAGCCTACAATGAGCAGTTCTTC. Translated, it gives CASSVGASGAYNEQFF.

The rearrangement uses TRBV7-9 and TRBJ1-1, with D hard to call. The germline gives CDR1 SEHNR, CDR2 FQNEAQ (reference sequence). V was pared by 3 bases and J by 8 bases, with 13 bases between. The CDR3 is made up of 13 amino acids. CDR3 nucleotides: TGTGCCAGCAGCTTGGAGCGGCAAACGGAAGCTTTCTTT. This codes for CASSLERQTEAFF.

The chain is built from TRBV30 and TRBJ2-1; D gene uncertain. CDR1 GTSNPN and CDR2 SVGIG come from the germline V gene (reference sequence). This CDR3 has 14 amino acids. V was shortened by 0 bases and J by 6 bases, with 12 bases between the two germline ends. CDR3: CAWSVIVSLNEQFF. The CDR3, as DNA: TGTGCCTGGAGTGTAATAGTTTCCCTCAATGAGCAGTTCTTC.

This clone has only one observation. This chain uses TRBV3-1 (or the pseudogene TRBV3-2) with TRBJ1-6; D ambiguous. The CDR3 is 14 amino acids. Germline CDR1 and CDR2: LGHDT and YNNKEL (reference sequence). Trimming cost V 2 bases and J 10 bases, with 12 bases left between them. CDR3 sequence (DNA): TGTGCCAGCAGCCAACCGACAACCCCCTCACCCCTCCACTTT. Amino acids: CASSQPTTPSPLHF.

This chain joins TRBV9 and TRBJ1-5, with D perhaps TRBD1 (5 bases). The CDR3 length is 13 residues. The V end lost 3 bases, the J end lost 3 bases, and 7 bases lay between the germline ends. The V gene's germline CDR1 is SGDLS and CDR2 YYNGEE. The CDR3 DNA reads TGTGCCAGCAGCGGGGGACTCAATCAGCCCCAGCATTTT. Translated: CASSGGLNQPQHF. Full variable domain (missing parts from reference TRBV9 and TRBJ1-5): DSGVTQTPKHLITATGQRVTLRCSPRSGDLSVYWYQQSLDQGLQFLIQYYNGEERAKGNILERFSAQQFPDLHSELNLSSLELGDSALYFCASSGGLNQPQHFGDGTRLSIL.

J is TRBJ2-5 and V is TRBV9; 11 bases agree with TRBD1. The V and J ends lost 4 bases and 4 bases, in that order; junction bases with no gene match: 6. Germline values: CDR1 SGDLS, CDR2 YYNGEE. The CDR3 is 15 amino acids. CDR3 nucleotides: TGTGCCAGCAGCCAAGGGGGACAGGGGGTAGAGACCCAGTACTTC. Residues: CASSQGGQGVETQYF.

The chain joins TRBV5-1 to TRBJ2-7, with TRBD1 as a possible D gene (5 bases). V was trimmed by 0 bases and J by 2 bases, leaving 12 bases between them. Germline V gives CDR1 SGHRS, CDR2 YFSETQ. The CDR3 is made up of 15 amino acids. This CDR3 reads CASSLGQRTAYEQYF. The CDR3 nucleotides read TGCGCCAGCAGCTTGGGACAGCGCACAGCCTACGAGCAGTACTTC.

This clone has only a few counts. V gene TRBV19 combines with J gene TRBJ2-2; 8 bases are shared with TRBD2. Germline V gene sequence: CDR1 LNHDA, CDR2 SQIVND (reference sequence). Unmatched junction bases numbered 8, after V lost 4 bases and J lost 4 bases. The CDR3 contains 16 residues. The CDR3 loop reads CASSRGAGVGTGELFF. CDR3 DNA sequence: TGTGCCAGTAGTAGAGGAGCGGGAGTGGGCACCGGGGAGCTGTTTTTT. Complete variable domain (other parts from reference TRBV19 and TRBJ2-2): DGGITQSPKYLFRKEGQNVTLSCEQNLNHDAMYWYRQDPGQGLRLIYYSQIVNDFQKGDIAEGYSVSREKKESFPLTVTSAQKNPTAFYLCASSRGAGVGTGELFFGEGSRLTVL.